This T cell receptor beta chain stems from a study of T cells in Graves' hyperthyroidism and ophthalmopathy. The source material, RNA transcripts, was used to amplify TCR beta CDR3 regions. The HTBI primer set drove a first-round RT-PCR of the TCR CDR3. MiXCR was run by TCRdb on the multiplex PCR reads, yielding one entry per CDR3 protein. The sample contains almost 600,000 distinct CDR3 sequences, 40% to 55% of which appear only once. The CDR3 is 14 amino acids. Unmatched junction bases numbered 7, after V lost 7 bases and J lost 5 bases. Germline V gives CDR1 SNHLY, CDR2 FYNNEI. Among the patients, aged 18 to 65, hyperthyroidism was newly diagnosed and had lasted under 2 months.

The receptor comes from a woman between 18 and 29 years old with Graves' hyperthyroidism. Material: peripheral blood or thyroid tissue (not recorded which). V and J are TRBV2 and TRBJ1-4; TRBD1 matches 7 bases. CDR3 in DNA: TGTGCCAGCAACGACAGGGCCGCAAATGAAAAACTGTTTTTT. Protein product: CASNDRAANEKLFF.